The entry below describes one T cell receptor (beta chain). This clone was found a few times. Its antigen has not been determined. No much larger clone is present one base from it, and per-base qualities are unavailable. In total, 630 or so healthy bone marrow donors made up the cohort. All cohort members were sampled while nominally healthy, although unrecorded immune exposures were likely present. CMV serostatus was recorded as positive for 250 to 300 and negative for 352 of the 666 cohort members, whereas no CMV serostatus was recorded for the donor in question. Each donor provided a peripheral blood sample, and peripheral blood mononuclear cells were used for TCR beta sequencing. The Qiagen DNeasy Blood Extraction Kit was used to extract genomic DNA from the blood cell samples. These data originate in a study of cytomegalovirus exposure and HLA in healthy donors (dated by TCRdb to between 2016 and 2019). Study-wide context: In an earlier analysis of under 750 of the donors, about 260 Gb of sequence data and some 100 million unique TCR beta sequences from about 180 million T cells were reported. An early release covering some 640 HLA-typed donors comprised approximately 300 gigabases of sequencing data and some 79 million unique TCR sequences. The genetic ancestry cluster associated with self-reported Caucasian donors included roughly four fifths of the roughly 400 genotyped donors. The study was designed to test whether signatures of past pathogen exposure could be identified by cataloging public T cell receptors. The study profiled the T cell repertoires of 500 to 800 subjects by immunosequencing and related them to cytomegalovirus serostatus. In addition to the first cohort of hundreds of subjects, a separate validation cohort of 120 different subjects was used. To predict cytomegalovirus infection status, the study combined high-throughput TCR immunosequencing, statistical association of individual TCRs with disease status, and machine learning. To study patterns of TCR occurrence, a later analysis re-analyzed previously published TCR beta repertoires from 666 donors and added high-resolution HLA genotyping. The later analysis used no new phenotypic data to find candidate immune exposures, relying instead on TCR beta sequences and their occurrence across donors. An earlier analysis of several hundred of the donors applied high-throughput TCR beta sequencing to assess whether each TCR beta V gene segment acted as functional or pseudogenic. Donor age, sex, ethnicity and CMV serostatus were collected together with the repertoire data. Genome-wide SNP genotypes for about 55% of the 666 donors were used in a later genetic analysis, which treated that subset as a discovery cohort. All discovery cohort repertoires had been generated using a single sequencing platform. Both class I and class II loci were covered by HLA typing, at four-digit resolution. Typing coverage varied by locus: roughly 620-640 donors for A, B, C, DRB1 and DQB1; roughly 520 for DQA1; about 590 for DPA1; 400 to 480 for DPB1. About 5 DR-DQ haplotypes were handled as single units for association and clustering, since linkage in the cohort was strong. On average, roughly 250,000 unique TCR beta nucleotide sequences were sequenced per donor among about 400 genotyped donors of the cohort, with roughly 18% of those sequences being non-productive.

The CDR1 and CDR2 encoded by the germline V gene (reference sequence) are MNHNY and SVGAGI. Deletion took 2 bases off V and 6 bases off J, with a span of 8 bases between the germline ends. Reading from cysteine to phenylalanine, the CDR3 counts 13 amino acids. Kept here is only the CDR3 DNA, which spans 39 bases and is read in frame from base 1. Summary of the overall study and its limitations: Because HLA typing was missing for some donors at each locus, association tests included only the typed subset. In a later analysis, HLA-associated TCR beta chains were found to be more clonally expanded and to have lower generation probabilities than equally common non-associated chains. In a later analysis, 16,951 TCR beta sequences were associated with specific HLA alleles at a false discovery rate of 0.05. A group of highly shared sequence variants was considered likely to be a technical artifact of the sequencing pipeline. Some IMGT-functional V segments, including TRBV6-2 and TRBV6-3, could not be distinguished by the 87-base-pair reads and were therefore excluded. An earlier analysis of approximately 570 of the donors showed that most TCR beta V segments appeared in productive rearrangements either about 87% or about 30% of the time, which broadly matched IMGT annotations. A later genetic analysis associated a missense DCLRE1C variant with V-gene and J-gene trimming of TCR beta chains, and an independent cohort replicated the association. Because counts were too low, some 17 rarely observed V segments, including chromosome 9 orphons, were left out of the earlier analysis of some 600 of the donors. Sequencing depth was assumed to be roughly uniform across donors in the presence/absence analyses, though that assumption may not hold. A further reported finding was that TCR beta sequences accurately predicted the HLA-A and HLA-B alleles for most subjects in the first cohort. Most TCR sequences were observed very rarely across donors, whereas some public TCRs were present in many individuals. In a later analysis, the rate of TCR association differed among HLA loci, with DRB1 alleles having the most associated TCRs and HLA-C alleles having the fewest. The study listed 170 or so TCR beta chains as associated with cytomegalovirus. A few of the identified cytomegalovirus-associated TCR beta chains were confirmed in vitro to be specific for cytomegalovirus antigens. Several of the top co-occurrence clusters appeared to be linked to parvovirus B19, influenza, CMV and Epstein-Barr virus, according to a later analysis. In this cohort, only TCR beta chains were sequenced, and detectable features were limited by the absence of alpha or paired-chain data. Linkage disequilibrium might explain the correlated functional status among segregating V segments, but an unknown experimental factor could not be excluded. It was suggested by the authors that the approach could potentially be generalized to other disease states and immunological phenotypes. The only immune exposure information available for the cohort was CMV serostatus. In a later genetic analysis, fewer N-insertions in productive TCRs were reported among donors in an Asian-associated ancestry cluster than the roughly 640-donor mean. In a later analysis, most CMV-associated TCR beta chains were found to appear HLA-restricted, with HLA associations seemingly driven largely by CMV exposure. When HLA alleles, especially DR and DQ, strongly co-occurred, TCR associations were difficult to assign to individual alleles. The classifier was reported to diagnose cytomegalovirus status with high specificity and sensitivity in both the original and validation cohorts.

Library preparation used the immunoSEQ multiplex PCR assay. The multiplex PCR relied on a mix of 60 forward primers for TCR Vbeta segments and 13 reverse primers for TCR Jbeta segments. The CDR3 region of rearranged TCR beta genes was amplified from genomic DNA with a multiplex PCR assay. The amplified TCR beta libraries were sequenced on the Illumina HiSeq System as 87-base-pair reads. Concerning the study's data processing: In a later analysis, tens of millions of unique TCR beta chains were counted across the approximately 640 repertoires, and roughly 11 million of these chains were shared by at least two donors. Raw reads were error-corrected and collapsed into unique sequences with a nearest-neighbor algorithm that merged closely related sequences to remove PCR and sequencing errors. Alignment of CDR3 sequences to IMGT reference sequences was used to assign V, D and J gene segments. For a sequence to be retained, a match of at least six nucleotides was required to both a V gene segment and a J gene segment. A rearrangement was called productive if the CDR3 had no stop codons and remained in frame with V and J, and every other rearrangement was called non-productive. CDR3 was defined by IMGT convention, running from the second conserved V-encoded cysteine to the conserved J-encoded phenylalanine. The earlier analysis of some 600 of the donors excluded sequences that lacked an unambiguous match to a single V gene segment. In an earlier analysis of roughly 600 of the donors, a V segment was called functional when productive rearrangements were above 56.7%, and segregating when the standard deviation between donors exceeded 5%. A statistical classification framework was built for diagnosing cytomegalovirus status from the catalog of TCR beta chain sequences. In a later analysis, V and J genes were assigned by comparing TCR nucleotide sequences against IMGT/GENE-DB human TR gene sequences. A later analysis assigned CDR3 sequences and most-parsimonious VDJ recombination scenarios with the TCRdist pipeline. A later analysis defined each TCR beta chain by its CDR3 amino acid sequence plus V-gene family, and excluded reads lacking a unique V-gene family. In a later analysis, a few hundred highly shared, low-generation-probability nucleotide sequences were removed to address suspected cross-contamination and a sequencing artifact. In a later analysis, a clonal expansion index was calculated for each public chain from normalized within-repertoire ranks of inferred template counts. In a later analysis, generation probabilities were computed using a VDJ recombination model fitted to out-of-frame rearrangements, and the results were checked against IGoR. Hypergeometric tests were used in a later analysis to score TCR-TCR, TCR-HLA and TCR-CMV co-occurrence, with a repertoire-size bias correction applied to the TCR pairs. False discovery rates were estimated in a later analysis by permuting HLA or CMV assignments 20 times. In a later analysis, co-occurring TCRs were grouped using DBSCAN, and TCRdist sequence similarity was added for clustering within HLA-allele-positive subsets. Co-occurrence clustering excluded repertoires with fewer than 30,000 or more than 120,000 public chains, plus five with anomalous nucleotide sharing. TCRdb mirrors the immuneACCESS table, restricted to in-frame sequences. Some clones are absent from its copies; in checked studies, under half trace to an unresolved V gene, and the reason for the others is unknown. V and J calls and clone size are those listed in that table; D and trimming were worked out from the DNA. Counted in this sample were around 91,000 clones; less than 70% of them appeared once. The ten largest clones add up to roughly 2.5% of the sample.

Sequences were obtained from PBMCs. The chain links TRBV6-6 with TRBJ1-5; too little of a D gene remains to name it. This clonotype was sampled from a human donor in good health. DNA sequence: TGTGCCAGCAGTTACGTCGGGAGTCAGCCCCAGCATTTT. It encodes CASSYVGSQPQHF.